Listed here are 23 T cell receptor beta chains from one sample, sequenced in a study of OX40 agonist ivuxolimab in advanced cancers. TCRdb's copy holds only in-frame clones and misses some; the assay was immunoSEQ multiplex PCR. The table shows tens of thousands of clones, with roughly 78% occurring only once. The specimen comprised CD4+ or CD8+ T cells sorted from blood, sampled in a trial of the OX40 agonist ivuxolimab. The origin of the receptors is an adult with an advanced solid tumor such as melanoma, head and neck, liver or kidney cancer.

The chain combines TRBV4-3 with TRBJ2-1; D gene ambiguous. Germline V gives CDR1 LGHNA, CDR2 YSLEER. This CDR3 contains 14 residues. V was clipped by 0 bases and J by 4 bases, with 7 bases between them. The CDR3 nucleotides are TGCGCCAGCAGCCAAGATTTTGGGTACAATGAGCAGTTCTTC. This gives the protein CASSQDFGYNEQFF.

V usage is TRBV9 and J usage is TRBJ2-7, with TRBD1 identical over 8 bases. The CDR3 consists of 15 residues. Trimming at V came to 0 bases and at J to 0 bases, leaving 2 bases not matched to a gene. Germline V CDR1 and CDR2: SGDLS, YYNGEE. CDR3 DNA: TGTGCCAGCAGCGTAGGGGACAGGTCCTCCTACGAGCAGTACTTC. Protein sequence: CASSVGDRSSYEQYF.

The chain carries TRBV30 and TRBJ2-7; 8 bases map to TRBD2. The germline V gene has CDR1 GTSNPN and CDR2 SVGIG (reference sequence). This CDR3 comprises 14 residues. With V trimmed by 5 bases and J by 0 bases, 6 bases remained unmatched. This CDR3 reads CAWAGGGLSYEQYF. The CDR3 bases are TGTGCCTGGGCCGGGGGGGGCCTCTCCTACGAGCAGTACTTC.

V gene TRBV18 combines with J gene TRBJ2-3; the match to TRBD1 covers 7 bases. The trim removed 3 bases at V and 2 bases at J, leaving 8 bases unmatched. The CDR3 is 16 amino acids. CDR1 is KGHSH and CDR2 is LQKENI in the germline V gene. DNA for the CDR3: TGTGCCAGCTCACCGGAAACAGGGGCAGACACAGATACGCAGTATTTT. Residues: CASSPETGADTDTQYF.

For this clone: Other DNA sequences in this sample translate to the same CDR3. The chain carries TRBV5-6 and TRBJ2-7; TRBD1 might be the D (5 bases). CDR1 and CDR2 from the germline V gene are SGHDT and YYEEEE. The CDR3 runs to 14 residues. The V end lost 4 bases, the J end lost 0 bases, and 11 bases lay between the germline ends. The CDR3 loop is CASSLGQSSYEQYF. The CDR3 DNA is TGTGCCAGCAGCCTTGGACAAAGCTCCTACGAGCAGTACTTC.

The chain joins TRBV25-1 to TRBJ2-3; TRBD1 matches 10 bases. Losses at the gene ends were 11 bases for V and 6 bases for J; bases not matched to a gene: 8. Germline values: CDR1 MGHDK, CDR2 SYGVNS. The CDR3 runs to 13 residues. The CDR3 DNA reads TGTGCCTGCTGGGACAGGGGCTCGGATACGCAGTATTTT. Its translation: CACWDRGSDTQYF.

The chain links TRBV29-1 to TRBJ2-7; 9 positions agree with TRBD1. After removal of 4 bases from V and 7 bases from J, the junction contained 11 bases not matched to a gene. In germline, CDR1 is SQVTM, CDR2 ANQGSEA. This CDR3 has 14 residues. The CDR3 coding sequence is TGCAGCGTTGGAATGGGGACAGGGTATGGGGAGCAGTACTTC. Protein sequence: CSVGMGTGYGEQYF.

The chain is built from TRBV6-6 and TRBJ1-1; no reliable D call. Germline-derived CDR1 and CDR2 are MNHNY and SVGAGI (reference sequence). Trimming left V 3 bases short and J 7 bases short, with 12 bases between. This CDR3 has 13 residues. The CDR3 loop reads CASSYTPKVEAFF. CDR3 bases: TGTGCCAGCAGTTATACCCCTAAGGTTGAAGCTTTCTTT.

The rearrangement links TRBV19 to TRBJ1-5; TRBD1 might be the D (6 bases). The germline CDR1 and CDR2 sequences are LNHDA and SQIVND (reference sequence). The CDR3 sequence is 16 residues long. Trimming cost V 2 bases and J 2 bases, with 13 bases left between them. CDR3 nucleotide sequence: TGTGCCAGTAGTATATCGGGGGGCTTCGGCAATCAGCCCCAGCATTTT. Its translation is CASSISGGFGNQPQHF.

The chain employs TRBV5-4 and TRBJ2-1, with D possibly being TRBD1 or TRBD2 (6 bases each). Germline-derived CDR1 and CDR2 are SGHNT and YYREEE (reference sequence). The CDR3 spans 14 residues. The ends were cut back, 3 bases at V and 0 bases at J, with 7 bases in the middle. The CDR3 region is CASSWGASYNEQFF. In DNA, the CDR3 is TGTGCCAGCAGCTGGGGGGCCTCCTACAATGAGCAGTTCTTC.

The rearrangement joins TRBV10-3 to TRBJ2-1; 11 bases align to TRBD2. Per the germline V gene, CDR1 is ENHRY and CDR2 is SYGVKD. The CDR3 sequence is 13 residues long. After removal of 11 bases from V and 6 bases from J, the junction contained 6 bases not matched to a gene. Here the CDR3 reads CAASGGRSNEQFF. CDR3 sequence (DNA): TGTGCCGCTAGCGGGGGGAGGAGCAATGAGCAGTTCTTC.

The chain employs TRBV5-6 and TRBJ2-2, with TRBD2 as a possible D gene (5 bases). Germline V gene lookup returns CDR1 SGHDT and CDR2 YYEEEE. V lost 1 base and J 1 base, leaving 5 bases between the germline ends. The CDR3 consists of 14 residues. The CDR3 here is CASSLTRNTGELFF. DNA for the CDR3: TGTGCCAGCAGCTTGACTAGGAACACCGGGGAGCTGTTTTTT.

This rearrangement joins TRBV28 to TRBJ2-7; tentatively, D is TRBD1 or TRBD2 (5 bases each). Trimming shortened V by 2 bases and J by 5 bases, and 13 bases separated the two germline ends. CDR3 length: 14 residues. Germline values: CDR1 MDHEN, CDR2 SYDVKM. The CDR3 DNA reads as TGTGCCAGCAGTTTAAGAGGGGCGCGGCACGAGCAGTACTTC. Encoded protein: CASSLRGARHEQYF.

The CDR3 DNA reads TGTGCCAGCAGTTACTCCGGGGGAACTAATGAAAAACTGTTTTTT. It specifies CASSYSGGTNEKLFF. The V gene is TRBV6-6, the J gene TRBJ1-4; D perhaps matches TRBD1 (5 bases). Trimming shortened V by 0 bases and J by 1 base, and 6 bases separated the two germline ends. This CDR3 has 15 amino acids. From germline, CDR1 is MNHNY and CDR2 SVGAGI (reference sequence).

This chain's CDR3 is CSVEVRERGPRGEQFF. For the CDR3, the DNA is TGCAGCGTTGAAGTGAGGGAACGGGGCCCCCGCGGTGAGCAGTTCTTC. The gene calls are TRBV29-1 and TRBJ2-1; either TRBD1 or TRBD2 may fit D (5 bases each). This CDR3 contains 16 residues. Per the germline V gene, CDR1 is SQVTM and CDR2 is ANQGSEA. Trimming stripped 1 base from V and 9 bases from J, with 22 bases between.

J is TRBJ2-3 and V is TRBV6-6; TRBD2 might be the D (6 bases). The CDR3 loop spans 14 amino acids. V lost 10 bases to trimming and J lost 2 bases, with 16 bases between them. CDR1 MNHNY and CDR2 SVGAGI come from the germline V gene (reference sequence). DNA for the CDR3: TGTGCCACCTCTTCGGGGGACCTCACAGATACGCAGTATTTT. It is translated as CATSSGDLTDTQYF.

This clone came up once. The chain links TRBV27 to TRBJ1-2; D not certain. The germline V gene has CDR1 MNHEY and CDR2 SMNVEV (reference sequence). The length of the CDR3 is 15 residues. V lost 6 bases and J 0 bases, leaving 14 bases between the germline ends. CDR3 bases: TGTGCCAGCAGACAGATTTTGGGAGCTAACTATGGCTACACCTTC. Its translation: CASRQILGANYGYTF.

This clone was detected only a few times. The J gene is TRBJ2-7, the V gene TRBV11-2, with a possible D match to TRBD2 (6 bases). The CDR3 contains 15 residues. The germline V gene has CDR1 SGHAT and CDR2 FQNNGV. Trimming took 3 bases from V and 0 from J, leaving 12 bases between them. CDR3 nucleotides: TGTGCCAGCAGCTTTACCGGGGGTGCCTCCTACGAGCAGTACTTC. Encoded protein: CASSFTGGASYEQYF.

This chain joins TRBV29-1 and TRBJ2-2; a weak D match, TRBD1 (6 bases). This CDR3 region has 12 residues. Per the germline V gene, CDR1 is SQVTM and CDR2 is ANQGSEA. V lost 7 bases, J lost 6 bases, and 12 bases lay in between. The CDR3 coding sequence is TGCAGCGCGTACAGGGAGTCCGGGGAGCTGTTTTTT. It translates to CSAYRESGELFF.

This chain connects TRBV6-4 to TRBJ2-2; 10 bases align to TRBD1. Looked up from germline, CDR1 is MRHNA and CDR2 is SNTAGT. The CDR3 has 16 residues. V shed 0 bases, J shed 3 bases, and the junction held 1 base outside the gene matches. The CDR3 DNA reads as TGTGCCAGCAGTGACTCGGGGACAGGGGACACCGGGGAGCTGTTTTTT. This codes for CASSDSGTGDTGELFF.

In nucleotides, the CDR3 is TGTGCCAGCAGTGACCCGGACAGGGGTGATCAGCCCCAGCATTTT. Translating gives CASSDPDRGDQPQHF. The V call is TRBV2, the J call TRBJ1-5; 9 bases are shared with TRBD1. The V and J ends lost 3 bases and 5 bases, in that order; junction bases with no gene match: 5. Germline V gene lookup returns CDR1 SNHLY and CDR2 FYNNEI. The CDR3 covers 15 residues.

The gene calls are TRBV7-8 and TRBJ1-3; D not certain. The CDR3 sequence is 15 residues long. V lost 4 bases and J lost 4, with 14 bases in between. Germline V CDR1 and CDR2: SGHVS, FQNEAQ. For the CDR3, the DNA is TGTGCCAGCAGCTCCTCCGGACCCAGAGGAAACACCATATATTTT. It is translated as CASSSSGPRGNTIYF.

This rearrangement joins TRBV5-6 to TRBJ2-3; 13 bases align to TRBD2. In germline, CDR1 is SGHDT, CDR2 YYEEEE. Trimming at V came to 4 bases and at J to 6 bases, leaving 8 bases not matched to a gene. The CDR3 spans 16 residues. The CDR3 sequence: CASSPGLAGEVDTQYF. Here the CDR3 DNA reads TGTGCCAGCAGCCCTGGACTAGCGGGGGAAGTTGATACGCAGTATTTT. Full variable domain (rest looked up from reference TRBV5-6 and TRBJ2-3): DAGVTQSPTHLIKTRGQQVTLRCSPKSGHDTVSWYQQALGQGPQFIFQYYEEEERQRGNFPDRFSGHQFPNYSSELNVNALLLGDSALYLCASSPGLAGEVDTQYFGPGTRLTVL.